This passage covers 26 T cell receptor beta chains from one sample sequenced in a study of blood T cell repertoires in COVID-19 (dated by TCRdb to about 2020). The library was prepared using the immunoSEQ multiplex PCR assay. TCRdb took over this immuneACCESS table, retaining in-frame rearrangements with V and J assigned. Such tables are incomplete; in checked studies, under half of the missing clones stem from an unresolved V gene, and the remainder is unexplained. The sample yields tens of thousands of clones; roughly 84% were counted once. The ten largest clones capture 1.6% of the sample. Sample: peripheral blood. The receptors were sampled from a man aged 45-60 years with acute or convalescent COVID-19.

The genes are TRBV14 and TRBJ1-2; D gene ambiguous. Trimming took 4 bases from V and 5 from J, leaving 17 bases between them. Germline V gives CDR1 SGHDN, CDR2 FVKESK. The CDR3 has 15 amino acids. CDR3 coding DNA: TGTGCCAGCAGCCCTCTTCGGGTGGATCCGTATGGCTACACCTTC. Its translation: CASSPLRVDPYGYTF.

The chain recombines TRBV2 with TRBJ2-3, with 11 bases identical to TRBD2. The CDR3 runs 15 residues. V lost 5 bases to trimming and J lost 1 base; unmatched junction nucleotides: 2. Germline V gene lookup returns CDR1 SNHLY and CDR2 FYNNEI. The CDR3: CASSPTSGGTDTQYF. The CDR3 DNA sequence: TGTGCCAGCAGTCCGACTAGCGGGGGCACAGATACGCAGTATTTT.

This sequence joins TRBV19 and TRBJ2-7, with TRBD1 matching over 8 bases. Unmatched junction bases numbered 3, after V lost 6 bases and J lost 2 bases. CDR3 size: 13 residues. Germline CDR1 LNHDA, CDR2 SQIVND (reference sequence). CDR3 residues: CASSLRGPYEQYF. The CDR3 DNA reads as TGTGCCAGTAGCCTCAGGGGGCCCTACGAGCAGTACTTC.

The chain joins TRBV28 to TRBJ1-5; D might be TRBD1 (6 bases). V shed 5 bases and J shed 9 bases, with 11 bases lying between them. The V gene's germline CDR1 is MDHEN and CDR2 SYDVKM. The CDR3 loop spans 12 amino acids. For the CDR3, the DNA is TGTGCCAGCAGTATACAGGGAACGCCCCAGCATTTT. Protein sequence: CASSIQGTPQHF.

This clone was seen a handful of times. The chain recombines TRBV6-6 with TRBJ1-2; TRBD1 might be the D (6 bases). The length of the CDR3 is 14 residues. CDR1 is MNHNY and CDR2 is SVGAGI in the germline V gene (reference sequence). Deletions cut 2 bases from V and 6 bases from J, with 13 bases between. Here the CDR3 DNA reads TGTGCCAGCAGTTACCTAGGGGGAAGCGATGGCTACACCTTC. Translated: CASSYLGGSDGYTF.

V is TRBV6-6 and J is TRBJ2-7; 8 nucleotides align to TRBD1. From germline, CDR1 is MNHNY and CDR2 SVGAGI (reference sequence). V dropped 4 bases and J dropped 6; count of bases not matched to a gene: 11. This CDR3 spans 15 amino acids. This CDR3 reads CASSSRDRGTAEQYF. DNA of the CDR3: TGTGCCAGCAGTTCAAGAGACAGGGGAACGGCCGAGCAGTACTTC.

This clone is a singleton in its sample. CDR3 bases: TGTGCCAGTAGTACCCGGGACAGGGTGGTCCATGGCTACACCTTC. It translates to CASSTRDRVVHGYTF. The rearrangement joins TRBV19 to TRBJ1-2, with 9 bases that match TRBD1. The germline V gene has CDR1 LNHDA and CDR2 SQIVND (reference sequence). V shed 4 bases, J shed 6 bases, and the junction held 9 bases outside the gene matches. CDR3 length: 15 residues. Filled out from reference TRBV19 and TRBJ1-2, the complete variable domain reads DGGITQSPKYLFRKEGQNVTLSCEQNLNHDAMYWYRQDPGQGLRLIYYSQIVNDFQKGDIAEGYSVSREKKESFPLTVTSAQKNPTAFYLCASSTRDRVVHGYTFGSGTRLTVV.

The chain recombines TRBV2 with TRBJ1-2; D call uncertain. The V and J ends lost 1 base and 0 bases respectively, with 12 bases between them. The CDR3 has 16 amino acids. Germline loops: CDR1 SNHLY, CDR2 FYNNEI. DNA of the CDR3: TGTGCCAGCAGTGAAGGAGGAGCCACCGCTAACTATGGCTACACCTTC. This encodes CASSEGGATANYGYTF.

This chain links TRBV5-5 with TRBJ2-3, with D possibly matching TRBD2 (5 bases). The CDR3 runs 15 residues. Germline loops: CDR1 SGHKS, CDR2 YYEKEE (reference sequence). The V and J ends lost 3 bases and 2 bases respectively, with 13 bases between them. The CDR3 sequence: CASSSGELITDTQYF. The CDR3 bases are TGTGCCAGCAGCTCCGGGGAGTTAATCACAGATACGCAGTATTTT.

The rearrangement links TRBV18 to TRBJ2-3; weak D call: TRBD1 (6 bases). The V end lost 2 bases, the J end lost 2 bases, and 14 bases lay between the germline ends. The CDR3 spans 16 residues. The germline gives CDR1 KGHSH, CDR2 LQKENI. The CDR3 sequence is CASSPGRDRNTDTQYF. DNA for the CDR3: TGTGCCAGCTCACCAGGCCGAGACAGGAACACAGATACGCAGTATTTT.

This clone was observed once. This sequence joins TRBV27 and TRBJ2-7; TRBD2 aligns across 12 bases. Germline loops: CDR1 MNHEY, CDR2 SMNVEV (reference sequence). The CDR3 runs to 15 residues. V shed 5 bases and J 2 bases; nucleotides not matched to a gene: 4. CDR3: CASSPGLAGTYEQYF. The CDR3 nucleotides read TGTGCCAGCAGTCCAGGACTAGCGGGGACCTACGAGCAGTACTTC.

V gene TRBV6-6 combines with J gene TRBJ1-4; 7 bases align to TRBD1. Germline V gene data show CDR1 as MNHNY and CDR2 as SVGAGI (reference sequence). V was clipped by 3 bases and J by 4 bases; unmatched bases: 5. The CDR3 contains 15 residues. CDR3 DNA: TGTGCCAGCAGTTATACAGGGGAGATTAATGAAAAACTGTTTTTT. It is translated as CASSYTGEINEKLFF.

Notes on this clone: An end of the junction does not agree with germline; a read error may underlie this. The CDR3 here is CASNQQGQRTGNTIYF. The CDR3 nucleotides read TGTGCCAGCAACCAACAGGGGCAAAGGACTGGAAACACCATATATTTT. The chain links TRBV3-1 (or the pseudogene TRBV3-2) to TRBJ1-3; TRBD1 agrees at 7 bases. CDR3 length: 16 amino acids. The V gene's germline CDR1 is LGHDT and CDR2 YNNKEL (reference sequence).

This clone is a singleton in its sample. The genes are TRBV29-1 and TRBJ2-4, with TRBD2 as a possible D gene (6 bases). V dropped 5 bases and J dropped 8 bases, with 10 bases sitting between them. The CDR3 has 11 amino acids. The germline gives CDR1 SQVTM, CDR2 ANQGSEA. The CDR3 loop reads CSVRGGDIQYF. DNA of the CDR3: TGCAGCGTTCGGGGAGGAGACATTCAGTACTTC. Combining the CDR3 with reference TRBV29-1 and TRBJ2-4 gives the whole variable domain SAVISQKPSRDICQRGTSLTIQCQVDSQVTMMFWYRQQPGQSLTLIATANQGSEATYESGFVIDKFPISRPNLTFSTLTVSNMSPEDSSIYLCSVRGGDIQYFGAGTRLSVL.

The chain has TRBV18 and TRBJ1-2; 7 bases are a match to TRBD1. The CDR3 has 13 amino acids. Germline CDR1 is KGHSH and CDR2 is LQKENI. V lost 4 bases and J lost 6; bases outside the gene matches: 5. CDR3 amino acids: CASSRTGPNGYTF. The CDR3 DNA follows: TGTGCCAGCTCACGGACAGGCCCCAATGGCTACACCTTC.

This clone was recorded a few times. The chain has TRBV9 and TRBJ1-3, with 8 positions matching TRBD1. Germline V gene sequence: CDR1 SGDLS, CDR2 YYNGEE. The CDR3 runs 16 residues. J gave up 0 bases and V 0 bases, and 2 bases lay outside the gene matches. CDR3 in DNA: TGTGCCAGCAGCGTAGGGACAGGGAACTCTGGAAACACCATATATTTT. Protein: CASSVGTGNSGNTIYF.

The chain's CDR3 is CASLGPGISSYEQYF. The CDR3, as DNA: TGCGCCAGCCTCGGTCCCGGGATCAGCTCCTACGAGCAGTACTTC. The chain has TRBV10-1 and TRBJ2-7; maybe TRBD2 (5 bases). This CDR3 has 15 amino acids. Trimming took off 8 bases at V and 0 bases at J, with 17 bases between the two ends. Germline V lookup: CDR1 WNHNN, CDR2 SYGVQD (reference sequence).

J is TRBJ1-6 and V is TRBV14, with D unresolved. CDR3 length: 13 amino acids. Germline V gives CDR1 SGHDN, CDR2 FVKESK. V was trimmed by 4 bases and J by 7 bases, leaving 8 bases between them. The CDR3 is CASSLIRNSPLHF. For the CDR3, the DNA is TGTGCCAGCAGCCTGATACGGAATTCACCCCTCCACTTT.

The CDR3 bases are TGTGCCAGCAGCCAGGCTCGTTCGAAACCGGGACACAACTATGGCTACACCTTC. Its protein product is CASSQARSKPGHNYGYTF. The chain carries TRBV4-2 and TRBJ1-2; D is possibly TRBD1 (6 bases). From germline, CDR1 is LGHNA and CDR2 YNFKEQ. V lost 3 bases and J lost 2, with 22 bases in between. The CDR3 is made up of 18 amino acids.

The rearrangement links TRBV5-1 to TRBJ2-5; a possible D gene is TRBD1 (7 bases). Deletions cut 2 bases from V and 2 bases from J, with 13 bases between. From germline, CDR1 is SGHRS and CDR2 YFSETQ. CDR3 length equals 15 residues. The CDR3 loop is CASSFSGGSQETQYF. CDR3 in DNA: TGCGCCAGCAGCTTTTCAGGGGGGAGTCAAGAGACCCAGTACTTC.

The J gene is TRBJ2-3, the V gene TRBV29-1; 13 bases fit TRBD2. With V trimmed by 6 bases and J by 2 bases, 8 bases remained unmatched. The CDR3 totals 16 residues. In germline, CDR1 is SQVTM, CDR2 ANQGSEA. The CDR3 DNA sequence: TGCAGCGTAGACGGACTAGCGGGAGACATCACAGATACGCAGTATTTT. This gives the protein CSVDGLAGDITDTQYF.

This rearrangement joins TRBV6-5 to TRBJ2-1; D remains unclear. The germline V gene encodes CDR1 MNHEY and CDR2 SVGAGI. Trimming left V 5 bases short and J 7 bases short, with 6 bases between. This CDR3 comprises 11 residues. CDR3 loop: CASSLRNEQFF. In nucleotides, the CDR3 is TGTGCCAGCAGTCTCCGTAATGAGCAGTTCTTC.

Of note for this clone: Other DNA variants within this sample encode the same CDR3. The CDR3 DNA reads as TGTGCCAGCAGCCATGGGACTGGCGAGCAGTACTTC. It specifies CASSHGTGEQYF. The chain has TRBV3-1 (or the pseudogene TRBV3-2) and TRBJ2-7, with D tentatively TRBD2 (6 bases). Trimming removed 3 bases from V and 6 bases from J, with 9 bases in between. Germline V gene data show CDR1 as LGHDT and CDR2 as YNNKEL (reference sequence). This CDR3 contains 12 residues.

The rearrangement uses TRBV10-1 and TRBJ2-7, with 8 bases fitting TRBD2. Germline CDR1 reads WNHNN; CDR2 reads SYGVQD (reference sequence). V lost 3 bases to trimming and J lost 7 bases; unmatched junction nucleotides: 11. CDR3 length equals 15 residues. CDR3 nucleotides: TGCGCCAGCAGTGACCCGGGACTAGGGGGAAAGGAGCAGTACTTC. Its translation is CASSDPGLGGKEQYF.

The chain uses TRBV5-1 and TRBJ2-5; D may be TRBD2 (6 bases). Trimming removed 4 bases at V and 5 bases at J, with 18 bases between. The V gene's germline CDR1 is SGHRS and CDR2 YFSETQ. The CDR3 has 15 residues. Written as DNA, the CDR3 is TGCGCCAGCAGCGACTGGCGGGGAAGTGGGGAGACCCAGTACTTC. This codes for CASSDWRGSGETQYF.

The CDR3 bases are TGTGCCAGTAGTATGGGACAGGGCCATCCTGAAAAACTGTTTTTT. It is translated as CASSMGQGHPEKLFF. The chain uses TRBV19 and TRBJ1-4, with 9 bases that match TRBD1. This CDR3 region has 15 residues. With V trimmed by 3 bases and J by 7 bases, 6 bases remained unmatched. Per germline, CDR1 LNHDA and CDR2 SQIVND (reference sequence).